This paragraph reports one TCR beta chain. Its target is unknown. A multiplex PCR was run with 60 Vbeta primers and 13 Jbeta primers. Profiled with immunoSEQ multiplex PCR; TCRdb holds only in-frame clones, not every one. The repertoire holds around 94,000 clones, with more than 70% as singletons. This record belongs to a study of cytomegalovirus exposure and HLA in healthy donors. Whole-study findings and limits: Several of the most significant clusters appeared linked to common viral pathogens, based on a later analysis. Among immune exposure information, only CMV serostatus was available.

Germline CDR1 is KGHSH and CDR2 is LQKENI. This CDR3 is built from 16 residues. The V gene end was trimmed by 2 bases and the J gene end by 4 bases; junction bases not matched to a gene: 6. The chain combines TRBV18 with TRBJ2-1; 9 positions agree with TRBD2. The sample comprised PBMCs. This TCR was recovered from a male donor in good health and CMV-seropositive. CDR3 nucleotide sequence: TGTGCCAGCTCACCAACCGGGACTAGCCAGTACAATGAGCAGTTCTTC. Residues: CASSPTGTSQYNEQFF.